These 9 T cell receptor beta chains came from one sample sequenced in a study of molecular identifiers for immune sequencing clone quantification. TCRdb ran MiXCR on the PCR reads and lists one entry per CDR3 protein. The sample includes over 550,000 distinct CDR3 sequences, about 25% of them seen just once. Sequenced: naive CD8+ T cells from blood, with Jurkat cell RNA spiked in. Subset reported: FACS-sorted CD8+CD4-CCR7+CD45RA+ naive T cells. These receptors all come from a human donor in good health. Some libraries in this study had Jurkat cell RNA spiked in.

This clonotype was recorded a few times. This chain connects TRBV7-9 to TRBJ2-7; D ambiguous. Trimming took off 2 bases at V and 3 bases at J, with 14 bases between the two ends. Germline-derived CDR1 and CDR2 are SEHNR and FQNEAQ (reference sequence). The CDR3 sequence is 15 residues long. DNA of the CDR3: TGTGCCAGCAGCTTACCAAAGGACGGATTCTACGAGCAGTACTTC. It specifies CASSLPKDGFYEQYF.

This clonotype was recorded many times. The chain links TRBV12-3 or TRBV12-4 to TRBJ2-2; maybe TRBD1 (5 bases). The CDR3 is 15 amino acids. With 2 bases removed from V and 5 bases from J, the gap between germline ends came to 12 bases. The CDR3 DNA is TGTGCCAGCAGTTTAAAGGGGCTGTTGACCGGGGAGCTGTTTTTT. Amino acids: CASSLKGLLTGELFF.

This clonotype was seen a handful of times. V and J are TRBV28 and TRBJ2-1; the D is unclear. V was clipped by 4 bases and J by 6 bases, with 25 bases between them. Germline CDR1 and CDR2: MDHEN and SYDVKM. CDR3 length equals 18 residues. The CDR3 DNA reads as TGTGCCAGCAGTTCCGATCGGATTTCCTCCGCGAAGTTCAATGAGCAGTTCTTC. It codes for CASSSDRISSAKFNEQFF.

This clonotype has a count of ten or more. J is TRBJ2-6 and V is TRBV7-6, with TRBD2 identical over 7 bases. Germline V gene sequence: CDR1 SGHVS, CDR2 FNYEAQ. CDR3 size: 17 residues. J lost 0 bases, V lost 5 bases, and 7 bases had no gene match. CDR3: CASSVREVNSGANVLTF. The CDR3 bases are TGTGCCAGCAGCGTCCGGGAGGTTAACTCTGGGGCCAACGTCCTGACTTTC.

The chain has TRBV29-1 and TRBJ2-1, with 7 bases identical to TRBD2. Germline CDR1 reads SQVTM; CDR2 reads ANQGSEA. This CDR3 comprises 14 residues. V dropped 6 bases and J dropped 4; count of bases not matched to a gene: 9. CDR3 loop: CSVPSAGVYNEQFF. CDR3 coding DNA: TGCAGCGTCCCCTCCGCGGGGGTTTACAATGAGCAGTTCTTC.

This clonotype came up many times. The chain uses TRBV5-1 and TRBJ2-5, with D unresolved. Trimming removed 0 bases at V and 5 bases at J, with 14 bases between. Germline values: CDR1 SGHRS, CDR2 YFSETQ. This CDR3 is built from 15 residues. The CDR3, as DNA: TGCGCCAGCAGCTTGGTTTTGGGTTTCTGTGAGACCCAGTACTTC. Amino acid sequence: CASSLVLGFCETQYF.

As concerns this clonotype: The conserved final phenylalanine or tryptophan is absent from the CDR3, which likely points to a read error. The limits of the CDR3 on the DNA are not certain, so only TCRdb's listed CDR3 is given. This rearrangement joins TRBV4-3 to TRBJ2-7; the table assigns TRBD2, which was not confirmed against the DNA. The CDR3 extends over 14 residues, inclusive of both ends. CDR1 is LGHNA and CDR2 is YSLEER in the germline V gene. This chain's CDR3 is CASSQDQGHYERYS.

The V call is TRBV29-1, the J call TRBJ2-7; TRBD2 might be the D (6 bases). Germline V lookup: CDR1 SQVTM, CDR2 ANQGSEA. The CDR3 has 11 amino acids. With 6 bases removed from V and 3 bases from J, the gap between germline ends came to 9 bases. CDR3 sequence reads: CSVGDFYEQYF. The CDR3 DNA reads TGCAGCGTGGGGGACTTCTACGAGCAGTACTTC.

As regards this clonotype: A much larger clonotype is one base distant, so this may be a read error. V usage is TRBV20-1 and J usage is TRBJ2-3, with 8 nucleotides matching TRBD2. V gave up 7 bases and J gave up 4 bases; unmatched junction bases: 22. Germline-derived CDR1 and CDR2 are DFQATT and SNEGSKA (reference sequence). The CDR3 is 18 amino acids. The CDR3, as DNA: TGCAGTGTTCCTACACTCCTCGTAGGACTAGCTGTAGCAGATACGCAGTATTTT. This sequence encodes CSVPTLLVGLAVADTQYF.